Listed below are T cell receptor beta chains from one sample, sequenced in a study of sequential checkpoint blockade in melanoma. The table came from immunoSEQ multiplex PCR; TCRdb's copy has only in-frame clones and leaves some out. The sample carries around 3,500 clones, around 15% recorded once. The specimen was tumor tissue (inferred from file names), collected from a patient given nivolumab and ipilimumab in sequence. The receptors derive from a human donor with melanoma. The CDR3 runs from the conserved cysteine through the conserved F or W. Fields, in order: J gene, D gene, V gene, clone size, CDR3 DNA, CDR3 protein. A D gene is named only where the DNA matches it firmly. Where a row states a size, it is once, few, many or the class of an expanded clone; other rows omit it.

>TRBJ1-1|.|TRBV19|large
TGTGCCAGTAGTCCCTGGTCAGGGGAGTACACTGAAGCTTTCTTT
CASSPWSGEYTEAFF
>TRBJ1-5|TRBD1|TRBV19|.
TGTGCCAGTAGCAGGGGACAGGGGTATAGCAATCAGCCCCAGCATTTT
CASSRGQGYSNQPQHF
>TRBJ2-7|.|TRBV6-8|.
TGTGCCAGCAGTTACACAGGGCCCCACGAGCAGTACTTC
CASSYTGPHEQYF
>TRBJ1-5|.|TRBV6-8|few
TGTGCCAGCAGAGGGGGGGGCTCGGGTCAGCCCCAGCATTTT
CASRGGGSGQPQHF
>TRBJ1-2|.|TRBV4-1|.
TGCGCCAGCAGCCAAGTCATAGCGGGCCGAGGCTACACCTTC
CASSQVIAGRGYTF
>TRBJ1-2|.|TRBV4-1|.
TGCGCCAGCAGCCAAGCGAAAGACTATGGCTACACCTTC
CASSQAKDYGYTF
>TRBJ1-5|TRBD1|TRBV28|few
TGTGCCAGCAGTTTAGAACAGGGGGTTCAGCCCCAGCATTTT
CASSLEQGVQPQHF
>TRBJ2-7|.|TRBV4-1|few
TGCGCCAGCAGCCAAGATCAGCCGGGTTCCTACGAGCAGTACTTC
CASSQDQPGSYEQYF
>TRBJ1-2|TRBD1|TRBV6-8|few
TGTGCCAGCAGCTTAACGACAGGGACCAACTATGGCTACACCTTC
CASSLTTGTNYGYTF
>TRBJ1-2|TRBD1|TRBV18|.
TGTGCCAGCTCGCCTCAAGGGGGCGGCGCCGGGACAGGCGAACTTGGCTACACCTTC
CASSPQGGGAGTGELGYTF
>TRBJ2-1|.|TRBV19|once
TGTGCCAGTAGGAAGGGTAATGAGCAGTTCTTC
CASRKGNEQFF
>TRBJ2-7|TRBD2|TRBV6-1|.
TGTGCCAGCAGTGAAGCAGTGGCGGGAGTCGGCGAGCAGTACTTC
CASSEAVAGVGEQYF
>TRBJ2-1|.|TRBV23-1|.
TGCGCCAGCAGCTTAGCGGAATACAATGAGCAGTTCTTC
CASSLAEYNEQFF
>TRBJ1-5|TRBD1|TRBV5-1|medium-sized
TGCGCCAGCAGTAGGACAGGGGGAAACCATCGGCCCCAGCATTTT
CASSRTGGNHRPQHF
>TRBJ2-7|.|TRBV6-8|.
TGTGCCAGCACCTCAACGTCCCTCTACGAGCAGTACTTC
CASTSTSLYEQYF
>TRBJ1-4|.|TRBV18|.
TGTGCCAGCTCATCTACCATGGGTACGAGTAATGAAAAACTGTTTTTT
CASSSTMGTSNEKLFF
>TRBJ1-4|.|TRBV29-1|.
TGCAGCGAGTTAACCGGGATGTCTAATGAAAAACTGTTTTTT
CSELTGMSNEKLFF
>TRBJ2-6|.|TRBV11-3|.
TGTGCCAGCAGCTTAACAGTCTCTGGGGCCAACGTCCTGACTTTC
CASSLTVSGANVLTF
>TRBJ2-7|.|TRBV28|.
TGTGCCAGCAGTTCCAGGGATTACGAGCAGTACTTC
CASSSRDYEQYF
>TRBJ1-5|.|TRBV28|.
TGTGCCAGCACCTTGGGGGTGCAGACTATTAATCAGCCCCAGCATTTT
CASTLGVQTINQPQHF
>TRBJ2-6|.|TRBV11-3|medium-sized
TGTGCCAGCAGCCACACAAGGGCAGGGGTTGGGGCCAACGTCCTGACTTTC
CASSHTRAGVGANVLTF
>TRBJ2-3|.|TRBV11-3|few
TGTGCCAGCAGCTTAGTTGCTCTCACAGATACGCAGTATTTT
CASSLVALTDTQYF
>TRBJ2-7|TRBD1|TRBV11-3|many
TGTGCCAGCAGCTTAGATCAGGGGGCGTACGAGCAGTACTTC
CASSLDQGAYEQYF
>TRBJ2-2|.|TRBV19|.
TGTGCCAGTAGTATAGATAACAGTCCGTGGACCGGGGAGCTGTTTTTT
CASSIDNSPWTGELFF
>TRBJ1-2|.|TRBV29-1|few
TGCAGCGTTTCCCCTCCATGGAACTATGGCTACACCTTC
CSVSPPWNYGYTF
>TRBJ1-1|.|TRBV9|few
TGTGCCAGCAGCGTAGCTAATGGGGCCGGGGCTGAAGCTTTCTTT
CASSVANGAGAEAFF
>TRBJ2-7|.|TRBV9|many
TGTGCCAGCAGTCGGGGCCGTCAAACCTACGAGCAGTACTTC
CASSRGRQTYEQYF
>TRBJ2-5|TRBD1|TRBV11-3|medium-sized
TGTGCCAGCAGCTCACGGGACAGGGAAGAGACCCAGTACTTC
CASSSRDREETQYF
>TRBJ2-7|TRBD1|TRBV19|.
TGTGCCAGTAGCACAGGGGGCAGGAACGAGCAGTACTTC
CASSTGGRNEQYF
>TRBJ2-1|TRBD1|TRBV6-8|few
TGTGCCAGCAGTAGACAGGGGGACAACAATGAGCAGTTCTTC
CASSRQGDNNEQFF
>TRBJ2-1|TRBD2|TRBV19|.
TGTGCCAGTATTCAAAGCGGGGGTTACAATGAGCAGTTCTTC
CASIQSGGYNEQFF
>TRBJ2-2|TRBD2|TRBV28|few
TGTGCCAGCAGTTTATGGTCACTAGCGGGAGGGCCGGGGGAGCTGTTTTTT
CASSLWSLAGGPGELFF
>TRBJ2-3|.|TRBV18|once
TGTGCCAGCTCACCAGTGGCGGGCACAGATACGCAGTATTTT
CASSPVAGTDTQYF
>TRBJ1-2|.|TRBV6-8|.
TGTGCCAGCAGTTACTCGATGGCGGGCTGGGGCTACACCTTC
CASSYSMAGWGYTF
>TRBJ2-7|TRBD2|TRBV9|.
TGTGCCAGCAGCGACGGACTAGCATTCGAGCAGTACTTC
CASSDGLAFEQYF
>TRBJ1-1|.|TRBV7-2|many
TGTGCCAGCACAACGACCTTGAACACTGAAGCTTTCTTT
CASTTTLNTEAFF
>TRBJ1-5|.|TRBV23-1|many
TGCGCCAGCAGCCAGGACTTCTCCGCCTGGCCCCAGCATTTT
CASSQDFSAWPQHF
>TRBJ2-7|.|TRBV4-1|few
TGCGCCAGCAGCCAAGAAGGGGGAGGTAGCTCCTACGAGCAGTACTTC
CASSQEGGGSSYEQYF
>TRBJ2-1|TRBD2|TRBV11-3|few
TGTGCCAGCAGCTTATTCGGGGGGGCCAACAATGAGCAGTTCTTC
CASSLFGGANNEQFF
>TRBJ1-5|.|TRBV29-1|few
TGCAGCGTTGTGTTGGGGGAGTATCAGCCCCAGCATTTT
CSVVLGEYQPQHF
>TRBJ2-7|TRBD1|TRBV19|.
TGTGCCAGTAGCAGGGGGTACGAGCAGTACTTC
CASSRGYEQYF
>TRBJ2-7|TRBD1|TRBV14|few
TGTGCCAGCAGTATTTACAGGGGCCCCCGGCAGTACTTC
CASSIYRGPRQYF
>TRBJ2-3|TRBD2|TRBV2|.
TGTGCCAGCAGTCCTAGCGGGGGGCCTGGCACAGATACGCAGTATTTT
CASSPSGGPGTDTQYF
>TRBJ1-1|.|TRBV6-8|few
TGTGCCAGCAGTGACGAAGTGGGCACTGAAGCTTTCTTT
CASSDEVGTEAFF
>TRBJ1-2|TRBD1|TRBV6-8|.
TGTGCCAGCAGTTACCTATTTAATACAGGGGCGTTTGGCGACTATGGCTACACCTTC
CASSYLFNTGAFGDYGYTF
>TRBJ2-1|.|TRBV14|few
TGTGCCAGCAGCCAAGTTTTCCAAAATGAGCAGTTCTTC
CASSQVFQNEQFF
>TRBJ1-2|.|TRBV11-3|many
TGTGCCAGCAGCCGATCGGGGCAGGCTTCTAACTATGGCTACACCTTC
CASSRSGQASNYGYTF
>TRBJ2-3|TRBD2|TRBV19|.
TGTGCCAGTGCTTCTAATGGACTAGCGCGGAAAGATACGCAGTATTTT
CASASNGLARKDTQYF
>TRBJ2-5|TRBD2|TRBV6-8|.
TGTGCCAGCAGTTCGATCCTGGGACTAGCGGGAGCAGGCAAGACCCAGTACTTC
CASSSILGLAGAGKTQYF
>TRBJ2-3|TRBD1|TRBV25-1|few
TGTGCCAGCAGCCGGGACAGGGGGCCCCAAGATACGCAGTATTTT
CASSRDRGPQDTQYF
>TRBJ2-5|TRBD2|TRBV28|.
TGTGCCAGCAGTTTGGGAGGGGCCTTGGAGACCCAGTACTTC
CASSLGGALETQYF
>TRBJ2-3|.|TRBV30|few
TGTGCCTGGACTGACAGTATCACAGATACGCAGTATTTT
CAWTDSITDTQYF
>TRBJ2-7|.|TRBV28|.
TGTGCCAGCAGTTCGGTGCGGCTCCCCTACGAGCAGTACTTC
CASSSVRLPYEQYF
>TRBJ1-1|.|TRBV23-1|few
TGCGCCAGCGGGCCGGACATGAACACTGAAGCTTTCTTT
CASGPDMNTEAFF
>TRBJ2-5|TRBD2|TRBV11-3|medium-sized
TGTGCCAGCAGCTTAGTGGGACTAGCAGGAGAGACCCAGTACTTC
CASSLVGLAGETQYF